The clone carrying this T cell receptor beta chain is labeled as medium-sized. Its antigen is unknown. The CDR3 sequence is 18 residues long. Germline CDR1 reads KGHDR; CDR2 reads SFDVKD. V shed 2 bases and J 3 bases; nucleotides not matched to a gene: 13. This sample's time point: sample taken at primary tumor resection. This sample was taken from a study of spatial heterogeneity in lung cancer. General study results and limits: The number of expanded tumor alpha and beta chains correlated with mutation number.

Via MiXCR, TCRdb re-called the 5' RACE reads, giving one row per CDR3 protein. The sample contains roughly 5,700 distinct CDR3 sequences, about 16% of which appear only once. The rearrangement links TRBV24-1 to TRBJ1-2; TRBD1 aligns across 8 bases. Sequenced here: lung tumor tissue, sampled at surgery. The clonotype originates from a male donor with early-stage non-small cell lung cancer. The CDR3 spells CATSDSGQGGLVDYGYTF. DNA for the CDR3: TGTGCCACCAGTGATTCCGGACAGGGAGGCTTGGTGGACTATGGCTACACCTTC.